The clone carrying this T cell receptor beta chain showed up many times. Trimming at V came to 2 bases and at J to 5 bases, leaving 1 base not matched to a gene. CDR3 length: 15 residues. The germline gives CDR1 KGHDR, CDR2 SFDVKD. The sample comes from a study of naive and memory T cell subsets. The library had UMIs added by 3' ligation of an oligonucleotide to TCR cDNA. Ligated cDNA underwent four rounds of PCR with nested alpha and beta constant region primers and SP2. One entry per CDR3 protein results from TCRdb running MiXCR on the 5' RACE reads. The table records about 48,000 distinct CDR3 sequences, 4% to 5% of them present only once.

The rearrangement joins TRBV24-1 to TRBJ2-5; TRBD2 aligns across 13 bases. The sequence was obtained from a female donor in good health. CDR3 in amino acids: CATSDWTSGSETQYF. The CDR3 DNA is TGTGCCACCAGTGATTGGACTAGCGGGAGTGAGACCCAGTACTTC.